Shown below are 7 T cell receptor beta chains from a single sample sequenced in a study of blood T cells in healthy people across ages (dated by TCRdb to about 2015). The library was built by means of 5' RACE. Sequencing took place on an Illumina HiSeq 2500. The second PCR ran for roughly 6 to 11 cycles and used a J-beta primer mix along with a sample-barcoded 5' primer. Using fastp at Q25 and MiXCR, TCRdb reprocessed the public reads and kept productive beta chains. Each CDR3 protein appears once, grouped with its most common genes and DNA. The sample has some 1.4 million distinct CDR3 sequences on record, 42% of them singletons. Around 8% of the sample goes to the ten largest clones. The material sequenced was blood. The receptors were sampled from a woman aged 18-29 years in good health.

Here the CDR3 DNA reads TGTGCCAGCAGAACCTTCCTGCGGGGCTCTGGGGCCAACGTCCTGACTTTC. Translating gives CASRTFLRGSGANVLTF. The chain employs TRBV27 and TRBJ2-6; perhaps TRBD2 as D (6 bases). Germline values: CDR1 MNHEY, CDR2 SMNVEV (reference sequence). V lost 6 bases and J 0 bases, leaving 15 bases between the germline ends. The CDR3 length is 17 residues.

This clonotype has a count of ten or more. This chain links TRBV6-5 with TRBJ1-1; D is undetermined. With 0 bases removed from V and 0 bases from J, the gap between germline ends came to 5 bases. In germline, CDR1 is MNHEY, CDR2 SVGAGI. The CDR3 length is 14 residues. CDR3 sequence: CASSYSRVNTEAFF. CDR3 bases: TGTGCCAGCAGTTACTCGAGGGTGAACACTGAAGCTTTCTTT.

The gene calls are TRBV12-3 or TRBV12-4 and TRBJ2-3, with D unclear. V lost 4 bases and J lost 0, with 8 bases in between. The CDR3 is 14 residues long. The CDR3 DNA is TGTGCCAGCAGTTCCACGGCCAGCACAGATACGCAGTATTTT. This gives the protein CASSSTASTDTQYF.

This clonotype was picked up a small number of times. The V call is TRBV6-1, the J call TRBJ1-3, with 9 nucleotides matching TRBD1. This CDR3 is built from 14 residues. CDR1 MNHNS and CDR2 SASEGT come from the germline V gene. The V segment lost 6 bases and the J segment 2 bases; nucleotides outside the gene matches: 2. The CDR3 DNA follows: TGTGCCAGCAGGGACAGGGGCACTGGAAACACCATATATTTT. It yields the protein CASRDRGTGNTIYF.

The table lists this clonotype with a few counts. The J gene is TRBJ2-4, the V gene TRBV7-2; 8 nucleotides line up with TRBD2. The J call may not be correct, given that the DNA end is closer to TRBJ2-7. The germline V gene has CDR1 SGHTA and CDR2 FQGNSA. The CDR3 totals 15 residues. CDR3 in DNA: TGTGCCAGCAGCTTAGCCACTAGCGGCCCCTACGAGCAGTACTTC. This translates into CASSLATSGPYEQYF.

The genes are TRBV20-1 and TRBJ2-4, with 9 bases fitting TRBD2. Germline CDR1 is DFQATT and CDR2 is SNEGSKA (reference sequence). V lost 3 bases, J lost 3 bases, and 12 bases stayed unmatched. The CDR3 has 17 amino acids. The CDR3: CSARDGASGIVKNIQYF. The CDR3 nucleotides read TGCAGTGCTAGGGATGGGGCTAGCGGGATCGTCAAAAACATTCAGTACTTC.

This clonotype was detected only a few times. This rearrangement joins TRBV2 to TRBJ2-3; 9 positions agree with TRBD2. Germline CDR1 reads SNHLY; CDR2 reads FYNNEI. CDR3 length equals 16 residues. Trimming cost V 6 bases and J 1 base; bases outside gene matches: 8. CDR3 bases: TGTGCCAGCAGCCAGATGCGGGGGGGCGGCACAGATACGCAGTATTTT. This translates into CASSQMRGGGTDTQYF.